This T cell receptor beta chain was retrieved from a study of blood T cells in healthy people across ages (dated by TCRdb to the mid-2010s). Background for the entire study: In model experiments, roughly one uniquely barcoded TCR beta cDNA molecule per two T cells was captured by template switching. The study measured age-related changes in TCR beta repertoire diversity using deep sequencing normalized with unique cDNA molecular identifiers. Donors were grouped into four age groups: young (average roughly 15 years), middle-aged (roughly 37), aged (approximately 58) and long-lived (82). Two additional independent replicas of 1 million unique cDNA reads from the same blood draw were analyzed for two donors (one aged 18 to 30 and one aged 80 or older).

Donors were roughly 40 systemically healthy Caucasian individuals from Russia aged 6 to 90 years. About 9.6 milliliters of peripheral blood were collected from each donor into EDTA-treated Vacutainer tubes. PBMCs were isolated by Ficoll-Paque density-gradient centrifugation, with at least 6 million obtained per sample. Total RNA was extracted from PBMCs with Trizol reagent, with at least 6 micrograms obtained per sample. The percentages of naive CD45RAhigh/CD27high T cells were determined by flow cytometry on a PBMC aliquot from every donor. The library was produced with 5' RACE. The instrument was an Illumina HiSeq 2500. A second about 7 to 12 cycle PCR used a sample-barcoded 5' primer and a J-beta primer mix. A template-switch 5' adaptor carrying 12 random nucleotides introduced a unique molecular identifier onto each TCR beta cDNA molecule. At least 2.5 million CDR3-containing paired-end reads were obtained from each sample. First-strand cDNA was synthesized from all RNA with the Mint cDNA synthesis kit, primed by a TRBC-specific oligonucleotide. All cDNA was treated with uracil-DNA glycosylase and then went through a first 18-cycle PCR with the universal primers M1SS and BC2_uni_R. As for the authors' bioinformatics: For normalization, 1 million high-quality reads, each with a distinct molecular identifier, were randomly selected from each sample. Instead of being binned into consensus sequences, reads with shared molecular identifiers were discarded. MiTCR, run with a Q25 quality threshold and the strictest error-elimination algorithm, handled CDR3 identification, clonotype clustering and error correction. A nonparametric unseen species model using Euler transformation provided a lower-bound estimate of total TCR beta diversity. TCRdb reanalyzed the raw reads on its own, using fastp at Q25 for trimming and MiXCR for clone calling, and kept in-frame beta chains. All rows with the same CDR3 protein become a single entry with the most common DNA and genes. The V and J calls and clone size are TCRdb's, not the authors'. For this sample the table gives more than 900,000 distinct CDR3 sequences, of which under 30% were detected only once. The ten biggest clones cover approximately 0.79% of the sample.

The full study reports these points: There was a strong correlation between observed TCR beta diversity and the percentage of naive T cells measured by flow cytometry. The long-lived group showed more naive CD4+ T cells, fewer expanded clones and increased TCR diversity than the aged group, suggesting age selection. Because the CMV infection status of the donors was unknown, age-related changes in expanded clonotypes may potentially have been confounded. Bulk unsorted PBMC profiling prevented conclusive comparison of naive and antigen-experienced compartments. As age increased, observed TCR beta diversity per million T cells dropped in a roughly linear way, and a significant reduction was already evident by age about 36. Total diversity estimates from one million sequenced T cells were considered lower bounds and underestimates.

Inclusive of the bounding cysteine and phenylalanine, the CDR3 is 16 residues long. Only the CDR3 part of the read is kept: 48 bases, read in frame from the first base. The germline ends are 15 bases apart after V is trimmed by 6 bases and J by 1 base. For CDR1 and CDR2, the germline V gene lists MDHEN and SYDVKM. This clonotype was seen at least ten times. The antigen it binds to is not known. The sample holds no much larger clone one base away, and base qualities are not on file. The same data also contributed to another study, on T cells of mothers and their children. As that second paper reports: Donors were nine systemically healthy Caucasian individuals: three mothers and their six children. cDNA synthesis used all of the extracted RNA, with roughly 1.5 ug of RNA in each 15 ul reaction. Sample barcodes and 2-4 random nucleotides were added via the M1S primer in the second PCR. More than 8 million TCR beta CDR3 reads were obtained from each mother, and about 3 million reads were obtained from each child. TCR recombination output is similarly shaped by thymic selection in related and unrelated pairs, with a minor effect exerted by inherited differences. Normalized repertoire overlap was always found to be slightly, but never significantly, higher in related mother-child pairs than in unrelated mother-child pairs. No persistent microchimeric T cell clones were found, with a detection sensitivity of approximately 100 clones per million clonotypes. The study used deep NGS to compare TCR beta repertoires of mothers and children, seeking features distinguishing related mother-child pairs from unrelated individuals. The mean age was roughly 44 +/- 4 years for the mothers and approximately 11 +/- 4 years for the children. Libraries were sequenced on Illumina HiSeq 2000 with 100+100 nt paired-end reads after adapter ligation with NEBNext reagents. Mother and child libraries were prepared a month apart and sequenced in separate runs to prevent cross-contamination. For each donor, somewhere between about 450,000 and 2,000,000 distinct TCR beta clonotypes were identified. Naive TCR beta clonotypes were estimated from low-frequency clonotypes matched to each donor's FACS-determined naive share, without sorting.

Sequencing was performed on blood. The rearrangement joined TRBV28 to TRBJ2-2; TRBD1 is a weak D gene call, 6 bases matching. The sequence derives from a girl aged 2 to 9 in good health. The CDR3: CASRRLKTGNTGELFF. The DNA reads TGTGCCAGCAGACGCCTGAAGACAGGGAACACCGGGGAGCTGTTTTTT.